A single sample is the source of the 24 T cell receptor beta chains below, sequenced in a study of blood T cell repertoires in COVID-19. This table comes from immunoSEQ multiplex PCR, and its TCRdb copy is limited to in-frame clones, with some not included. The data contain hundreds of thousands of clones, roughly nine tenths of them singletons. Sequencing used PBMCs or T cells enriched from blood (not recorded which). Receptor source: a woman in her fifties or sixties who had recovered from COVID-19.

This chain uses TRBV27 with TRBJ2-3, with TRBD2 as a possible D gene (6 bases). V lost 7 bases to trimming and J lost 4 bases, with 21 bases between them. Per the germline V gene, CDR1 is MNHEY and CDR2 is SMNVEV (reference sequence). This CDR3 is built from 16 residues. CDR3 coding DNA: TGTGCCAGCAAAACCCGCGGGACCTCGGGGGCAGATACGCAGTATTTT. This gives the protein CASKTRGTSGADTQYF.

The chain links TRBV29-1 to TRBJ2-7; the match to TRBD1 covers 10 bases. Germline trimming cut 0 bases from V and 5 bases from J; bases unmatched to any gene: 4. This CDR3 has 14 residues. Germline-derived CDR1 and CDR2 are SQVTM and ANQGSEA. The CDR3 reads CSVEEGTGADEQYF. CDR3 DNA sequence: TGCAGCGTTGAAGAGGGGACAGGGGCGGACGAGCAGTACTTC.

This clone appeared a few times. The chain combines TRBV14 with TRBJ1-6; TRBD1 might be the D (6 bases). Germline lookup yields CDR1 SGHDN and CDR2 FVKESK. Trimming pared 4 bases from V and 7 bases from J, leaving 14 bases between. The CDR3 has 15 amino acids. As DNA, the CDR3 is TGTGCCAGCAGCCCTCATGACAGGACCAATTCACCCCTCCACTTT. Residues: CASSPHDRTNSPLHF.

CDR3 loop: CAWSHGYEQYV. CDR3 in DNA: TGTGCCTGGAGTCACGGCTACGAGCAGTACGTC. The chain carries TRBV30 and TRBJ2-7; D remains unclear. Trimming stripped 2 bases from V and 3 bases from J, with 5 bases between. CDR3 length: 11 residues. Germline V gives CDR1 GTSNPN, CDR2 SVGIG (reference sequence).

This clone was counted a few times. The chain uses TRBV3-1 (or the pseudogene TRBV3-2) and TRBJ2-6; TRBD1 might be the D (6 bases). The CDR3 runs to 17 residues. Per the germline V gene, CDR1 is LGHDT and CDR2 is YNNKEL (reference sequence). V was pared by 1 base and J by 1 base, with 11 bases between. The CDR3 bases are TGTGCCAGCAGCCAAGGTGGCAGGGGTTCTGGGGCCAACGTCCTGACTTTC. Residues: CASSQGGRGSGANVLTF.

The CDR3 DNA reads TGTGCCAGCAGCTTAGGACTAGCGGGGGGTATTAGTACAGATACGCAGTATTTT. Its translation: CASSLGLAGGISTDTQYF. The V call is TRBV7-6, the J call TRBJ2-3, with TRBD2 matching 13 bases. The CDR3 is made up of 18 amino acids. The J segment lost 3 bases and the V segment lost 1 base, leaving 7 bases of the junction unmatched. From germline, CDR1 is SGHVS and CDR2 FNYEAQ.

The chain has TRBV30 and TRBJ1-1; TRBD1 is a possible D gene (6 bases). This CDR3 spans 14 amino acids. Germline V gene lookup returns CDR1 GTSNPN and CDR2 SVGIG (reference sequence). Trimming cost V 4 bases and J 3 bases, with 15 bases left between them. CDR3 loop: CAWKQLTGYTEAFF. The CDR3 bases are TGTGCCTGGAAACAGCTCACAGGGTACACTGAAGCTTTCTTT.

J is TRBJ2-7 and V is TRBV12-3 or TRBV12-4; D not certain. This CDR3 region has 12 residues. The V end was cut by 6 bases, the J end by 6 bases, with 12 bases between. The CDR3 sequence is CASSSQKFEQYF. CDR3 in DNA: TGTGCCAGCAGCTCTCAGAAGTTCGAGCAGTACTTC.

This rearrangement joins TRBV19 to TRBJ1-5; no clear D gene. V was shortened by 8 bases and J by 1 base, with 12 bases between the two germline ends. This CDR3 spans 14 amino acids. Germline V lookup: CDR1 LNHDA, CDR2 SQIVND (reference sequence). CDR3 protein: CASSFGRSNQPQHF. CDR3 DNA: TGTGCCAGTTCCTTCGGGAGAAGCAATCAGCCCCAGCATTTT.

The rearrangement uses TRBV6-6 and TRBJ1-5, with D tentatively TRBD1 (5 bases). Germline assignment: CDR1 MNHNY and CDR2 SVGAGI (reference sequence). The CDR3 contains 13 residues. V was pared by 7 bases and J by 2 bases, with 9 bases between. Here the CDR3 reads CASTQTGNQPQHF. CDR3 nucleotide sequence: TGTGCCAGCACCCAGACAGGCAATCAGCCCCAGCATTTT.

The chain employs TRBV4-1 and TRBJ1-1, with 7 bases matching TRBD1. V was pared by 1 base and J by 7 bases, with 9 bases of the junction left unmatched. The germline gives CDR1 MGHRA, CDR2 YSYEKL. The CDR3 extends over 15 amino acids. CDR3 residues: CASSQVVTGANEAFF. CDR3 DNA sequence: TGCGCCAGCAGCCAAGTCGTCACAGGGGCTAATGAAGCTTTCTTT.

V usage is TRBV2 and J usage is TRBJ1-5; tentative D call: TRBD1 (6 bases). CDR1 is SNHLY and CDR2 is FYNNEI in the germline V gene. Trimming stripped 1 base from V and 1 base from J, with 8 bases between. The CDR3 loop spans 15 amino acids. CDR3 sequence (DNA): TGTGCCAGCAGTGAAGACAGGGTAAGCAATCAGCCCCAGCATTTT. The encoded protein is CASSEDRVSNQPQHF.

This clone was counted once. The chain employs TRBV19 and TRBJ2-2; tentatively, D is TRBD2 (6 bases). The CDR3 is 16 amino acids. CDR1 LNHDA and CDR2 SQIVND come from the germline V gene (reference sequence). With 6 bases removed from V and 0 bases from J, the gap between germline ends came to 14 bases. The CDR3 region is CASSVAVKTNTGELFF. CDR3 coding DNA: TGTGCCAGTAGCGTAGCGGTTAAAACGAACACCGGGGAGCTGTTTTTT.

The rearrangement links TRBV24-1 to TRBJ2-3; D might be TRBD1 (5 bases). Germline CDR1 is KGHDR and CDR2 is SFDVKD. Trimming pared 2 bases from V and 3 bases from J, leaving 17 bases between. This CDR3 is built from 17 residues. The CDR3 loop reads CATSDWGPRSLTDTQYF. DNA for the CDR3: TGTGCCACCAGTGATTGGGGCCCTAGATCCCTGACAGATACGCAGTATTTT.

The chain has TRBV19 and TRBJ2-2; 7 bases are shared with TRBD2. The trim removed 4 bases at V and 6 bases at J, leaving 2 bases unmatched. Germline V gene sequence: CDR1 LNHDA, CDR2 SQIVND (reference sequence). The CDR3 has 13 residues. The CDR3 sequence: CASSSAGAGELFF. The DNA for the CDR3 is TGTGCCAGTAGTAGCGCGGGGGCCGGGGAGCTGTTTTTT.

Of note for this clone: The same CDR3 also results from other DNA sequences found in this sample. V usage is TRBV12-3 or TRBV12-4 and J usage is TRBJ1-2; D ambiguous. The CDR3 is made up of 12 amino acids. Trimming removed 3 bases at V and 4 bases at J, with 6 bases between. CDR3 DNA: TGTGCCAGCAGTTTGGGCAGCTATGGCTACACCTTC. This gives the protein CASSLGSYGYTF.

This rearrangement joins TRBV14 to TRBJ2-3, with 12 bases that match TRBD2. Germline trimming cut 9 bases from V and 3 bases from J; bases unmatched to any gene: 13. The CDR3 totals 17 residues. Germline V gene lookup returns CDR1 SGHDN and CDR2 FVKESK. This CDR3 is CASHLAGGIRGTDTQYF. CDR3 sequence (DNA): TGTGCCAGTCACCTAGCGGGGGGGATCCGTGGGACAGATACGCAGTATTTT.

J is TRBJ1-2 and V is TRBV4-1; no clear D gene. The CDR3 spans 14 residues. The V gene lost 1 base and the J gene lost 4 bases, with 10 bases spanning the gap. Germline V lookup: CDR1 MGHRA, CDR2 YSYEKL. The CDR3 DNA reads as TGCGCCAGCAGCCAAGGTCTACTTGGCTATGGCTACACCTTC. Translated, it gives CASSQGLLGYGYTF.

The rearrangement uses TRBV15 and TRBJ2-3, with 15 bases lining up with TRBD2. V dropped 5 bases and J dropped 8; count of bases not matched to a gene: 8. The V gene's germline CDR1 is LNHNV and CDR2 YYDKDF (reference sequence). This CDR3 is 16 amino acids long. This chain's CDR3 is CATSPRTSGGVATQYF. The CDR3 bases are TGTGCCACCAGCCCCCGGACTAGCGGGGGGGTAGCTACGCAGTATTTT.

The gene calls are TRBV30 and TRBJ2-2; 9 nucleotides agree with TRBD1. V lost 4 bases and J lost 6; bases outside the gene matches: 9. The CDR3 loop spans 15 amino acids. Germline V gene lookup returns CDR1 GTSNPN and CDR2 SVGIG (reference sequence). The CDR3 DNA follows: TGTGCCTGGAAACGACGGACAGGGGTCGCCGGGGAGCTGTTTTTT. Protein: CAWKRRTGVAGELFF.

This clone was counted once. This sequence joins TRBV5-1 and TRBJ1-6; 8 bases are shared with TRBD1. Trimming cost V 0 bases and J 10 bases; bases outside gene matches: 9. The CDR3 has 16 amino acids. Germline CDR1 and CDR2: SGHRS and YFSETQ. The CDR3, as DNA: TGCGCCAGCAGCTTGGCCCCCAGGGGGCTGGAGTCACCCCTCCACTTT. This codes for CASSLAPRGLESPLHF.

The chain recombines TRBV29-1 with TRBJ1-1, with D perhaps TRBD1 (6 bases). This CDR3 region has 14 residues. From germline, CDR1 is SQVTM and CDR2 ANQGSEA. The V and J ends lost 7 bases and 2 bases respectively, with 17 bases between them. The CDR3 DNA sequence: TGCAGCGCCTTCAGGGGAGGGCGAAACACTGAAGCTTTCTTT. As protein: CSAFRGGRNTEAFF.

V gene TRBV6-1 combines with J gene TRBJ2-7, with TRBD1 matching 7 bases. The trim removed 1 base at V and 0 bases at J, leaving 3 bases unmatched. Looked up from germline, CDR1 is MNHNS and CDR2 is SASEGT. The CDR3 runs 15 residues. The CDR3 region has the DNA TGTGCCAGCAGTGAAGGGCAGGGGGTCTCCTACGAGCAGTACGTC. Its translation: CASSEGQGVSYEQYV.

The rearrangement joins TRBV11-2 to TRBJ2-2; D not resolved. The V end lost 4 bases, the J end lost 9 bases, and 12 bases lay between the germline ends. Germline V gene lookup returns CDR1 SGHAT and CDR2 FQNNGV. The CDR3 sequence is 13 residues long. The CDR3 sequence is CASSSDTDRELFF. CDR3 coding DNA: TGTGCCAGCAGCTCGGATACAGACAGGGAGCTGTTTTTT. Filled out from reference TRBV11-2 and TRBJ2-2, the complete variable domain reads EAGVAQSPRYKIIEKRQSVAFWCNPISGHATLYWYQQILGQGPKLLIQFQNNGVVDDSQLPKDRFSAERLKGVDSTLKIQPAKLEDSAVYLCASSSDTDRELFFGEGSRLTVL.